The entry below gives a single TCR beta chain sequence along with its context. This entry is derived from a study of T cell repertoires in cytomegalovirus infection. For the study at large: Public TCR beta signatures were indicative of both CMV infection and a matching HLA type.

This CDR3 is built from 15 residues. The germline CDR1 and CDR2 sequences are KGHSH and LQKENI. Deletions cut 4 bases from V and 3 bases from J, with 15 bases between. TCRdb re-derived calls from the reads in MiXCR, one entry per CDR3 protein. This table holds roughly 720,000 distinct CDR3 sequences, approximately 40% found once. Sequencing was performed on PBMCs. The chain combines TRBV18 with TRBJ1-1; no definite D call. The sequence was obtained from a human donor in good health (CMV status not recorded). Some clones in this sample may be carry-over from other donors' samples. The CDR3 DNA sequence: TGTGCCAGCTCACTGGTTCTTCGGGATGACACTGAAGCTTTCTTT. It codes for CASSLVLRDDTEAFF.